Described below is a single T cell receptor beta chain sequence and its context. These data are taken from a study of cytomegalovirus exposure and HLA in healthy donors. The CDR3 has 16 residues. CDR1 and CDR2 (germline): SGHTA, FQGNSA. Germline trimming cut 1 base from V and 5 bases from J; bases unmatched to any gene: 7. It was with 60 Vbeta and 13 Jbeta primers that the PCR ran. Measured with immunoSEQ multiplex PCR; TCRdb has only the in-frame clones, and not every one. The table includes under 200,000 clones, approximately 80% detected once. The TCR was taken from a female donor in good health and CMV-seronegative. The sequenced sample consisted of PBMCs. The rearrangement uses TRBV7-2 and TRBJ1-4; 7 nucleotides agree with TRBD1. CDR3 sequence reads: CASSLEWAGGNEKLFF. The DNA for the CDR3 is TGTGCCAGCAGCTTAGAGTGGGCAGGGGGAAATGAAAAACTGTTTTTT.